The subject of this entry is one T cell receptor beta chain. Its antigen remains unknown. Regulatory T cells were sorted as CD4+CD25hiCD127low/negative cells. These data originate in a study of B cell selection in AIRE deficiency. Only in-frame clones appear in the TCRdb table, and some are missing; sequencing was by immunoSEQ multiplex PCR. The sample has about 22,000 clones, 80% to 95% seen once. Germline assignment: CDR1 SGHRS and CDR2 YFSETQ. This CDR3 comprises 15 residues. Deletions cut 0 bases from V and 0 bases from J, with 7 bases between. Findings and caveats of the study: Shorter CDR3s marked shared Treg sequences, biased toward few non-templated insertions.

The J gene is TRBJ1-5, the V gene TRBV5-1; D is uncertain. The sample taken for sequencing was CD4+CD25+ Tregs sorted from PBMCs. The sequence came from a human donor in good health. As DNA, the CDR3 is TGCGCCAGCAGCTTGGGACCCTTTAGCAATCAGCCCCAGCATTTT. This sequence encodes CASSLGPFSNQPQHF.